This T cell receptor beta chain was obtained from a study of cytotoxic CD8 clonotypes in ibrutinib-treated CLL. Study as a whole: Patient counts were 11 relapsed/refractory, 15 treatment-naive and under 18 IGHV unmutated.

Regarding this clone: What it recognizes is unknown.

From germline, CDR1 is SGHTA and CDR2 FQGNSA. The CDR3 contains 15 residues. Trimming at V came to 7 bases and at J to 7 bases, leaving 14 bases not matched to a gene. Findings and limits, study-wide: Shared public clonotypes were rare, and on treatment they either got smaller or stayed the same. Clonality was higher at baseline than in age-matched healthy donors and tracked circulating CD8+ T-cell counts.

Method: immunoSEQ multiplex PCR; TCRdb's copy keeps in-frame clones and lacks some. The sample holds 160,000 or so clones, approximately 84% seen once. The clonotype originates from a human donor with chronic lymphocytic leukemia. This specimen was PBMCs, taken after 24 months of ibrutinib treatment. The rearrangement links TRBV7-2 to TRBJ2-3, with 7 positions matching TRBD2. Here the CDR3 DNA reads TGTGCCAGCACCCTAGGTAGCGGGCGGACGAATACGCAGTATTTT. Translation: CASTLGSGRTNTQYF.